A single sample is the source of the 10 T cell receptor beta chains below, sequenced in a study of blood T cells in healthy people across ages. Sample-barcoded 5' priming and a J-beta primer mix drove a second PCR of about 6 to 12 cycles. TCRdb reprocessed the 5' RACE reads via MiXCR and lists one record per CDR3 protein. The sample carries 500,000 to 700,000 distinct CDR3 sequences, about 30% recorded once. Material: blood. The receptors derive from an elderly woman in good health.

This clonotype came up many times. The chain is built from TRBV4-2 and TRBJ2-1; a possible D gene is TRBD2 (6 bases). The germline V gene encodes CDR1 LGHNA and CDR2 YNFKEQ. The CDR3 is 17 amino acids. Trimming took 1 base from V and 6 from J, leaving 19 bases between them. CDR3 DNA: TGTGCCAGCAGCCAAGTGAAACAGGTACTAGCAGGCAATGAGCAGTTCTTC. Protein product: CASSQVKQVLAGNEQFF.

This clonotype appeared many times. The CDR3 is CASSFTGKQETQYF. DNA for the CDR3: TGTGCCAGCAGTTTTACAGGGAAGCAAGAGACCCAGTACTTC. The chain employs TRBV28 and TRBJ2-5; D may be TRBD1 (6 bases). This CDR3 has 14 amino acids. CDR1 is MDHEN, CDR2 SYDVKM, per germline. Trimming removed 3 bases from V and 2 bases from J, with 10 bases in between.

This clonotype was observed a handful of times. The rearrangement joins TRBV30 to TRBJ2-3, with D possibly being TRBD2 (7 bases). Trimming took 0 bases from V and 0 from J, leaving 10 bases between them. The length of the CDR3 is 15 residues. The germline V gene encodes CDR1 GTSNPN and CDR2 SVGIG (reference sequence). This CDR3 is CAWSVGGASTDTQYF. The CDR3 coding sequence is TGTGCCTGGAGTGTAGGGGGGGCAAGCACAGATACGCAGTATTTT.

V is TRBV15 and J is TRBJ1-5, with D unresolved. The V and J ends lost 0 bases and 1 base respectively, with 16 bases between them. The CDR3 sequence is 18 residues long. Germline V gene sequence: CDR1 LNHNV, CDR2 YYDKDF (reference sequence). The CDR3 protein is CATSREVNQILSNQPQHF. The CDR3 DNA reads TGTGCCACCAGCAGAGAAGTCAACCAGATCCTGAGCAATCAGCCCCAGCATTTT.

This clonotype was observed many times. V is TRBV20-1 and J is TRBJ2-3; D gene ambiguous. Germline lookup yields CDR1 DFQATT and CDR2 SNEGSKA (reference sequence). The V end lost 6 bases, the J end lost 1 base, and 14 bases lay between the germline ends. The CDR3 length is 14 residues. CDR3 DNA sequence: TGCAGTGCCAAGACCTCTCGGGGCACAGATACGCAGTATTTT. Translated: CSAKTSRGTDTQYF.

This clonotype came up many times. CDR3 sequence: CASSADSYEQYF. The CDR3 coding sequence is TGTGCCAGCAGTGCGGACAGCTACGAGCAGTACTTC. The chain is built from TRBV27 and TRBJ2-7; D might be TRBD1 (6 bases). V shed 5 bases and J shed 3 bases, with 8 bases lying between them. The CDR3 loop spans 12 amino acids. In germline, CDR1 is MNHEY, CDR2 SMNVEV (reference sequence).

At least ten counts were recorded for this clonotype. This chain connects TRBV20-1 to TRBJ2-1; D is unclear. The germline V gene encodes CDR1 DFQATT and CDR2 SNEGSKA (reference sequence). V gave up 3 bases and J gave up 3 bases, with 18 bases separating them. This CDR3 is built from 16 residues. CDR3 DNA sequence: TGCAGTGCTAGTAGGTTACTCGGGCTAGTCTACAATGAGCAGTTCTTC. As protein: CSASRLLGLVYNEQFF.

This clonotype was picked up a small number of times. This sequence joins TRBV5-1 and TRBJ1-1; 8 bases match TRBD1. In germline, CDR1 is SGHRS, CDR2 YFSETQ. The CDR3 has 14 residues. V shed 0 bases, J shed 4 bases, and the junction held 2 bases outside the gene matches. The CDR3 loop is CASSLAGGVTEAFF. The CDR3 bases are TGCGCCAGCAGCTTGGCAGGGGGCGTCACTGAAGCTTTCTTT.

About this clonotype itself: It may be a read error: a sequence one base away is much more abundant. The V gene is TRBV20-1, the J gene TRBJ2-4; no firm D call. The J call may be mistaken, given a closer DNA end match to TRBJ2-7. Germline V CDR1 and CDR2: DFQATT, SNEGSKA (reference sequence). The CDR3 is 11 amino acids. CDR3 region: CSAMGQCEQYF. The CDR3 coding sequence is TGCAGTGCTATGGGCCAATGCGAGCAGTACTTC.

This chain connects TRBV7-8 to TRBJ2-5, with D perhaps matching TRBD2 (5 bases). This CDR3 spans 16 amino acids. Germline V gene data show CDR1 as SGHVS and CDR2 as FQNEAQ. V was pared by 0 bases and J by 3 bases, with 14 bases between. Written as DNA, the CDR3 is TGTGCCAGCAGCTTAGCGAGGGTAGCGTGGGAAGAGACCCAGTACTTC. It translates to CASSLARVAWEETQYF.